This section outlines one T cell receptor beta chain sequence together with its context. This entry comes from a study of blood T cell repertoires in COVID-19. Study in general: Collection of acute and convalescent COVID-19 samples took place in the United States, Italy and Spain. T cells, B-cell-depleted T cells, or PBMCs supplied cDNA or gDNA.

The ends were cut back, 8 bases at V and 1 base at J, with 14 bases in the middle. The CDR3 spans 13 residues. The germline V gene encodes CDR1 GTSNPN and CDR2 SVGIG (reference sequence). Authors' data handling: Cell counts per sample came from amplifying reference gene primers. The data were produced by immunoSEQ multiplex PCR, yet TCRdb's version contains in-frame clones alone and is incomplete. V and J calls and clone size are those listed in that table; D and trimming were worked out from the DNA. Of about 150,000 clones in the sample, 76% were seen once. The chain combines TRBV30 with TRBJ1-1; tentative D call: TRBD1 (5 bases). This TCR derives from a man aged 55-75 years with acute or convalescent COVID-19. Sequencing was done on a sample of peripheral blood. CDR3 coding DNA: TGTGCCCTGCAGGGCGGGAGGAACACTGAAGCTTTCTTT. This gives the protein CALQGGRNTEAFF. The entire variable domain, with the rest obtained from reference TRBV30 and TRBJ1-1, is as follows: SQTIHQWPATLVQPVGSPLSLECTVEGTSNPNLYWYRQAAGRGLQLLFYSVGIGQISSEVPQNLSASRPQDRQFILSSKKLLLSDSGFYLCALQGGRNTEAFFGQGTRLTVV.